This T cell receptor (beta chain) was recorded in a study of blood T cell repertoires in COVID-19. Background on the study: The United States, Italy and Spain were the sources of the acute and convalescent COVID-19 samples. In each case, the material was cDNA or gDNA derived from T cells, B-cell-depleted T cells, or PBMCs.

J was trimmed by 9 bases and V by 5 bases; bases with no gene match: 8. This CDR3 comprises 14 residues. Germline-derived CDR1 and CDR2 are SEHNR and FQNEAQ (reference sequence). Under the authors' procedure: Amplification with reference gene primers provided the estimates of nucleated cell counts. Profiling relied on immunoSEQ multiplex PCR, and the TCRdb table lists in-frame clones only, not all of them. The DNA gave D and trimming, while V, J and clone size come from that table. The sample lists 95,000 to 150,000 clones; approximately 87% were seen once. The origin of this receptor is a woman in her sixties or seventies with acute or convalescent COVID-19. J is TRBJ2-1 and V is TRBV7-9; 9 bases line up with TRBD1. Input material: peripheral blood. The CDR3 sequence is CASSEDRGFFEQFF. The CDR3 DNA reads TGTGCCAGCAGCGAAGACAGGGGGTTTTTTGAGCAGTTCTTC. Full variable domain (outside the CDR3, taken from reference TRBV7-9 and TRBJ2-1): DTGVSQNPRHKITKRGQNVTFRCDPISEHNRLYWYRQTLGQGPEFLTYFQNEAQLEKSRLLSDRFSAERPKGSFSTLEIQRTEQGDSAMYLCASSEDRGFFEQFFGPGTRLTVL.